Each of the 29 T cell receptor beta chains below was sequenced from the same sample in a study of T cells in Graves' hyperthyroidism and ophthalmopathy. What was amplified from RNA transcripts were TCR beta CDR3 regions. During a first-round RT-PCR of the TCR CDR3, the HTBI primer set was used. TCRdb reprocessed the multiplex PCR reads via MiXCR and lists one record per CDR3 protein. Of hundreds of thousands of distinct CDR3 sequences listed, roughly 20% are singletons. The sequenced sample consisted of blood. The receptors stem from a man younger than 45 with Graves' ophthalmopathy.

The rearrangement joins TRBV28 to TRBJ1-2; no clear D gene. Germline V CDR1 and CDR2: MDHEN, SYDVKM. V lost 3 bases, J lost 0 bases, and 14 bases lay in between. This CDR3 spans 16 amino acids. The CDR3 DNA reads as TGTGCCAGCAGTTTGGAAGCCTCACCTGCTAACTATGGCTACACCTTC. It translates to CASSLEASPANYGYTF.

The chain couples TRBV28 to TRBJ2-3; D may be TRBD1 (6 bases). The V end lost 6 bases, the J end lost 5 bases, and 15 bases lay between the germline ends. The CDR3 covers 14 residues. Per germline, CDR1 MDHEN and CDR2 SYDVKM. This chain's CDR3 is CASSLQGSLDTQYF. The CDR3 region has the DNA TGTGCCAGCAGCCTACAGGGCTCCCTAGATACGCAGTATTTT.

This clonotype was picked up one time. A read error is possible here, since a much larger clone lies one base away. V usage is TRBV7-8 and J usage is TRBJ2-1; TRBD2 matches 8 bases. Trimming removed 1 base from V and 6 bases from J; junction bases left unmatched: 5. CDR3 length equals 15 residues. Germline V lookup: CDR1 SGHVS, CDR2 FQNEAQ. CDR3 protein: CASSLVTGGPNEQFF. The CDR3 region has the DNA TGTGCCAGCAGCTTAGTGACGGGAGGGCCCAATGAGCAGTTCTTC.

This clonotype was recorded a few times. This chain uses TRBV20-1 with TRBJ1-1, with D possibly being TRBD1 (6 bases). V was trimmed by 5 bases and J by 5 bases, leaving 15 bases between them. The CDR3 contains 13 residues. CDR1 and CDR2 from the germline V gene are DFQATT and SNEGSKA (reference sequence). CDR3 sequence: CSAGGGGPTEAFF. CDR3 sequence (DNA): TGCAGTGCTGGGGGAGGGGGACCTACTGAAGCTTTCTTT.

The chain combines TRBV5-1 with TRBJ1-1; D gene ambiguous. V was shortened by 0 bases and J by 4 bases, with 13 bases between the two germline ends. The germline gives CDR1 SGHRS, CDR2 YFSETQ. The CDR3 covers 15 residues. Here the CDR3 reads CASSLGAGWITEAFF. CDR3 DNA sequence: TGCGCCAGCAGCTTGGGGGCGGGTTGGATCACTGAAGCTTTCTTT.

The rearrangement links TRBV20-1 to TRBJ2-7; D might be TRBD1 (8 bases). The CDR3 spans 16 residues. From germline, CDR1 is DFQATT and CDR2 SNEGSKA (reference sequence). Trimming removed 4 bases at V and 1 base at J, with 20 bases between. CDR3 loop: CSATWTGRAISYEQYF. CDR3 nucleotides: TGCAGTGCTACTTGGACAGGGAGGGCTATTTCCTACGAGCAGTACTTC.

The rearrangement joins TRBV24-1 to TRBJ2-1, with 7 bases lining up with TRBD1. V dropped 6 bases and J dropped 12; count of bases not matched to a gene: 7. Germline-derived CDR1 and CDR2 are KGHDR and SFDVKD. CDR3 length: 12 residues. The CDR3 here is CATSYTGERQFF. CDR3 nucleotides: TGTGCCACCAGTTATACAGGGGAGAGGCAGTTCTTC.

The chain carries TRBV4-1 and TRBJ2-1; D may be TRBD1 or TRBD2 (5 bases each). Germline V lookup: CDR1 MGHRA, CDR2 YSYEKL. Trimming removed 3 bases from V and 0 bases from J, with 9 bases in between. The CDR3 is made up of 15 amino acids. CDR3 residues: CASSHGGSSYNEQFF. CDR3 coding DNA: TGCGCCAGCAGCCATGGGGGTAGCTCCTACAATGAGCAGTTCTTC.

This clonotype was seen a few times. The chain combines TRBV5-1 with TRBJ2-1, with 11 bases matching TRBD2. Germline CDR1 is SGHRS and CDR2 is YFSETQ. Unmatched junction bases numbered 8, after V lost 4 bases and J lost 8 bases. The CDR3 loop spans 15 amino acids. CDR3 residues: CASSVGLAVQYEQFF. Here the CDR3 DNA reads TGCGCCAGCAGCGTGGGACTAGCGGTTCAGTATGAGCAGTTCTTC.

There are a few counts of this clonotype. The V call is TRBV29-1, the J call TRBJ1-1, with 8 bases identical to TRBD1. Germline trimming cut 6 bases from V and 5 bases from J; bases unmatched to any gene: 8. Germline V gives CDR1 SQVTM, CDR2 ANQGSEA. This CDR3 is built from 13 residues. The CDR3 region has the DNA TGCAGCGTCTGGACAGGGCTTAAAACTGAAGCTTTCTTT. Translated: CSVWTGLKTEAFF.

This clonotype was found many times. The rearrangement joins TRBV7-2 to TRBJ1-5, with D unresolved. The CDR3 is made up of 15 amino acids. Germline V CDR1 and CDR2: SGHTA, FQGNSA. V dropped 1 base and J dropped 1 base, with 8 bases sitting between them. The CDR3 protein is CASSLGSRSNQPQHF. The CDR3 DNA reads TGTGCCAGCAGCTTAGGGTCAAGAAGCAATCAGCCCCAGCATTTT.

The sample holds many counts of this clonotype. This rearrangement joins TRBV27 to TRBJ1-1; TRBD1 matches at 10 bases. Looked up from germline, CDR1 is MNHEY and CDR2 is SMNVEV (reference sequence). The CDR3 covers 14 residues. Trimming cost V 5 bases and J 4 bases; bases outside gene matches: 4. The CDR3 reads CASSRRTGGTEAFF. The CDR3 DNA reads TGTGCCAGCAGTCGACGGACAGGGGGCACTGAAGCTTTCTTT.

This chain uses TRBV2 with TRBJ2-7; D might be TRBD1 or TRBD2, each matching 5 bases. The CDR3 spans 12 residues. Germline lookup yields CDR1 SNHLY and CDR2 FYNNEI. V was cut by 3 bases and J by 6 bases, with 9 bases left in between. CDR3 loop: CASSEMGPEQYF. The CDR3 coding sequence is TGTGCCAGCAGTGAGATGGGACCCGAGCAGTACTTC.

The V gene is TRBV6-1, the J gene TRBJ2-3; D may be TRBD2 (5 bases). Germline V CDR1 and CDR2: MNHNS, SASEGT. The CDR3 sequence is 17 residues long. Trimming took off 1 base at V and 5 bases at J, with 19 bases between the two ends. CDR3: CASSEGPTQGGGDTQYF. Here the CDR3 DNA reads TGTGCCAGCAGTGAAGGCCCCACTCAAGGAGGTGGAGATACGCAGTATTTT.

This clonotype is a singleton in its sample. The V call is TRBV6-1, the J call TRBJ1-1; 9 bases map to TRBD1. The CDR3 loop spans 15 amino acids. J gave up 4 bases and V 5 bases, and 8 bases lay outside the gene matches. Germline values: CDR1 MNHNS, CDR2 SASEGT. CDR3 in amino acids: CASSRRTGAVTEAFF. The CDR3, as DNA: TGTGCCAGCAGTAGACGGACAGGGGCGGTCACTGAAGCTTTCTTT.

This clonotype has ten or more counts. The chain uses TRBV5-5 and TRBJ2-5, with D hard to call. The V gene lost 4 bases and the J gene lost 2 bases, with 9 bases spanning the gap. CDR1 is SGHKS and CDR2 is YYEKEE in the germline V gene (reference sequence). The CDR3 is 13 residues long. This CDR3 reads CASSRTEQETQYF. CDR3 nucleotide sequence: TGTGCCAGCAGCAGGACGGAACAAGAGACCCAGTACTTC.

This sequence joins TRBV28 and TRBJ1-2, with 11 bases aligning to TRBD1. This CDR3 has 15 residues. Looked up from germline, CDR1 is MDHEN and CDR2 is SYDVKM. V shed 3 bases and J 4 bases; nucleotides not matched to a gene: 4. The CDR3 DNA follows: TGTGCCAGCAGTTTTCTGGACAGGGGGCCCTATGGCTACACCTTC. Translation gives CASSFLDRGPYGYTF.

The chain recombines TRBV5-1 with TRBJ2-6; 11 bases are a match to TRBD2. CDR3 size: 18 residues. The V gene end was trimmed by 4 bases and the J gene end by 0 bases; junction bases not matched to a gene: 6. Germline V gene data show CDR1 as SGHRS and CDR2 as YFSETQ. The CDR3 here is CASSTTSGSSSGANVLTF. The CDR3 nucleotides read TGCGCCAGCAGCACAACTAGCGGGAGCTCCTCTGGGGCCAACGTCCTGACTTTC.

The chain joins TRBV6-2 or TRBV6-3 to TRBJ1-1; 10 bases are a match to TRBD1. CDR1 MNHEY and CDR2 SVGEGT come from the germline V gene. Losses at the gene ends were 5 bases for V and 0 bases for J; bases not matched to a gene: 9. The CDR3 runs to 17 residues. CDR3: CASSAGTGDLMNTEAFF. The CDR3 bases are TGTGCCAGCAGTGCCGGGACAGGGGACCTCATGAACACTGAAGCTTTCTTT.

This clonotype has ten or more counts. The chain carries TRBV6-1 and TRBJ2-1; a possible D gene is TRBD1 (6 bases). Per germline, CDR1 MNHNS and CDR2 SASEGT. The germline V and J ends were trimmed by 7 bases and 6 bases, with 16 bases remaining between them. This CDR3 has 14 residues. CDR3 coding DNA: TGTGCCAGCACCACAGGGTCGGCGGGCAATGAGCAGTTCTTC. Its protein is CASTTGSAGNEQFF.

This clonotype appeared a few times. CDR3 DNA sequence: TGTGCCAGCAGCTCGCCAACAGGGGCTTCACCCCTCCACTTT. Translation: CASSSPTGASPLHF. This chain joins TRBV11-2 and TRBJ1-6; 7 bases line up with TRBD1. Germline assignment: CDR1 SGHAT and CDR2 FQNNGV. The V gene end was trimmed by 4 bases and the J gene end by 9 bases; junction bases not matched to a gene: 6. The CDR3 runs to 14 residues.

CDR3 sequence: CASSPGIRAESRSWRYQYF. CDR3 DNA sequence: TGTGCCAGCAGCCCTGGAATTAGGGCCGAATCTAGGTCCTGGAGGTACCAGTATTTT. The genes are TRBV14 and TRBJ2-3; D might be TRBD2 (5 bases). CDR3 length: 19 amino acids. Deletions cut 4 bases from V and 12 bases from J, with 35 bases between. Germline CDR1 and CDR2: SGHDN and FVKESK.

This chain uses TRBV9 with TRBJ1-1; 7 bases match TRBD1. The CDR3 runs 15 residues. Germline assignment: CDR1 SGDLS and CDR2 YYNGEE. J lost 0 bases, V lost 0 bases, and 2 bases had no gene match. DNA of the CDR3: TGTGCCAGCAGCGTAGGAGGGGGCCTGAACACTGAAGCTTTCTTT. Protein product: CASSVGGGLNTEAFF.

The rearrangement links TRBV20-1 to TRBJ2-7; D might be TRBD1 or TRBD2, each matching 6 bases. Trimming cost V 5 bases and J 3 bases, with 26 bases left between them. CDR1 and CDR2 (germline): DFQATT, SNEGSKA (reference sequence). This CDR3 contains 17 residues. The CDR3 DNA reads as TGCAGTGCTGTAGGGGGGAACTTTGGGGGCGCGGGCTACGAGCAGTACTTC. Amino acid sequence: CSAVGGNFGGAGYEQYF.

This clonotype was seen many times. The chain couples TRBV30 to TRBJ1-1, with 9 bases fitting TRBD1. V lost 2 bases, J lost 10 bases, and 11 bases stayed unmatched. The CDR3 is 14 amino acids. Germline CDR1 reads GTSNPN; CDR2 reads SVGIG (reference sequence). The CDR3 DNA reads TGTGCCTGGAGTTCGGGACAGGGAACCCTCGGAGCTTTCTTT. Translated: CAWSSGQGTLGAFF.

This clonotype was recorded at least ten times. The V call is TRBV7-7, the J call TRBJ1-1, with D perhaps TRBD1 (5 bases). The CDR3 covers 13 residues. Trimming cost V 5 bases and J 2 bases, with 9 bases left between them. Germline loops: CDR1 SSHAT, CDR2 FNYEAQ (reference sequence). CDR3 coding DNA: TGTGCCAGCAGCGTAGGACATAACACTGAAGCTTTCTTT. Protein product: CASSVGHNTEAFF.

The sample holds a few counts of this clonotype. The rearrangement uses TRBV5-1 and TRBJ1-1; D not resolved. V dropped 4 bases and J dropped 3 bases, with 10 bases sitting between them. CDR1 is SGHRS and CDR2 is YFSETQ in the germline V gene. The CDR3 consists of 13 residues. The CDR3 loop reads CASSQGGYTEAFF. CDR3 DNA: TGCGCCAGCAGCCAAGGTGGTTACACTGAAGCTTTCTTT.

This clonotype was counted ten times or more. The rearrangement links TRBV11-2 to TRBJ2-3, with 10 positions matching TRBD2. Looked up from germline, CDR1 is SGHAT and CDR2 is FQNNGV. CDR3 length: 15 amino acids. Trimming removed 5 bases from V and 6 bases from J; junction bases left unmatched: 8. In DNA, the CDR3 is TGTGCCAGCAGCACATCTAGCGGGAGTTGGGATACGCAGTATTTT. Translating it yields CASSTSSGSWDTQYF.

This clonotype was seen at least ten times. The chain couples TRBV27 to TRBJ1-5; 7 bases match TRBD1. The germline V gene encodes CDR1 MNHEY and CDR2 SMNVEV (reference sequence). The V segment lost 6 bases and the J segment 3 bases; nucleotides outside the gene matches: 5. This CDR3 comprises 14 residues. The CDR3 nucleotides are TGTGCCAGCAGGAAGGGACAGTCCAATCAGCCCCAGCATTTT. This codes for CASRKGQSNQPQHF.